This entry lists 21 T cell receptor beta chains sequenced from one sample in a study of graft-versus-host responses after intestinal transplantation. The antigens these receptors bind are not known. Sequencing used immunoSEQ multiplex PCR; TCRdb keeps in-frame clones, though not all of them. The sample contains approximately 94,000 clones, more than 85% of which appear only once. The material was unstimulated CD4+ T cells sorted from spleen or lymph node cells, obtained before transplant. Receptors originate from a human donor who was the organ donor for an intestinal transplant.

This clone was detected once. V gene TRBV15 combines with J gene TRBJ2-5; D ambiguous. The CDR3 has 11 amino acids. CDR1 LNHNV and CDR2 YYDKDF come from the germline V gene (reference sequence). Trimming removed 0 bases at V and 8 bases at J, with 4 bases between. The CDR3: CATSRELTQYF. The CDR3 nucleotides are TGTGCCACCAGCAGAGAATTAACCCAGTACTTC.

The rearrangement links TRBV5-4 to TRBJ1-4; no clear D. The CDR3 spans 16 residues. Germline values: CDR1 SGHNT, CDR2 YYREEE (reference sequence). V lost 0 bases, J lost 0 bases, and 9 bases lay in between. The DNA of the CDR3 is TGTGCCAGCAGCTTGGCCGGCAGAACAACTAATGAAAAACTGTTTTTT. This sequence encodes CASSLAGRTTNEKLFF.

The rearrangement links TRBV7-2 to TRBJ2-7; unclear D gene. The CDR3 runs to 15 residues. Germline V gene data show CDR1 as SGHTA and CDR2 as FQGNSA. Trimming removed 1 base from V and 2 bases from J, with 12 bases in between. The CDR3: CASSLVGRHPYEQYF. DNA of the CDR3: TGTGCCAGCAGCTTAGTGGGCAGGCACCCCTACGAGCAGTACTTC.

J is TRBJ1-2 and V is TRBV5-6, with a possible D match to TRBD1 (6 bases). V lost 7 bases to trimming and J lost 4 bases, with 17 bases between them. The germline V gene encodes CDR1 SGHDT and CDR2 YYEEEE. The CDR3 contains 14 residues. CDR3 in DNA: TGTGCCAGCCGACTAGCAGGGGTTAGCTATGGCTACACCTTC. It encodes CASRLAGVSYGYTF.

The CDR3 here is CASSPQTDTQYF. CDR3 sequence (DNA): TGTGCCAGCTCACCCCAAACAGATACGCAGTATTTT. The rearrangement joins TRBV18 to TRBJ2-3; D gene uncertain. Germline V gene lookup returns CDR1 KGHSH and CDR2 LQKENI. CDR3 length equals 12 residues. V was cut by 3 bases and J by 3 bases, with 4 bases left in between.

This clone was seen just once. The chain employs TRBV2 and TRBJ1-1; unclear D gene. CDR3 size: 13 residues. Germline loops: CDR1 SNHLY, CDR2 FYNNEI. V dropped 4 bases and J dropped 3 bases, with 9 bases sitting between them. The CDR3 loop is CASSVEVYTEAFF. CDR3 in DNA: TGTGCCAGCAGTGTTGAAGTTTACACTGAAGCTTTCTTT. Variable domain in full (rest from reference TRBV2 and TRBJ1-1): EPEVTQTPSHQVTQMGQEVILRCVPISNHLYFYWYRQILGQKVEFLVSFYNNEISEKSEIFDDQFSVERPDGSNFTLKIRSTKLEDSAMYFCASSVEVYTEAFFGQGTRLTVV.

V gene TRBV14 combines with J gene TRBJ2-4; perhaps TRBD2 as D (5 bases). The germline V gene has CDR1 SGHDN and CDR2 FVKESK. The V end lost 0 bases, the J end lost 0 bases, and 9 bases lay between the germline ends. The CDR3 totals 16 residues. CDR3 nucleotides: TGTGCCAGCAGCCAAGAGGCAGGACTAGCCAAAAACATTCAGTACTTC. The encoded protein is CASSQEAGLAKNIQYF.

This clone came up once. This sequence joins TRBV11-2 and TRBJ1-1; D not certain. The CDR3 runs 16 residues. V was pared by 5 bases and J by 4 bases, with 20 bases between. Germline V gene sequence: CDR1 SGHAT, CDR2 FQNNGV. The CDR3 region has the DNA TGTGCCAGCAGCCCCCCGAACCGGAACCGGGGCACTGAAGCTTTCTTT. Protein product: CASSPPNRNRGTEAFF.

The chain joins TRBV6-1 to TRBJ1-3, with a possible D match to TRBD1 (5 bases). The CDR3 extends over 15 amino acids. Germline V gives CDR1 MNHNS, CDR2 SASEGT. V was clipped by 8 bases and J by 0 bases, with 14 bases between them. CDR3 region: CASLTGTYSGNTIYF. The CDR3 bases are TGTGCCAGCTTAACGGGGACGTACTCTGGAAACACCATATATTTT.

CDR3 sequence (DNA): TGTGCCAGCCAGACGGTTACTAGCACAGATACGCAGTATTTT. Translating it yields CASQTVTSTDTQYF. The rearrangement uses TRBV6-1 and TRBJ2-3, with D unresolved. Germline CDR1 is MNHNS and CDR2 is SASEGT. This CDR3 spans 14 amino acids. Trimming pared 8 bases from V and 0 bases from J, leaving 12 bases between.

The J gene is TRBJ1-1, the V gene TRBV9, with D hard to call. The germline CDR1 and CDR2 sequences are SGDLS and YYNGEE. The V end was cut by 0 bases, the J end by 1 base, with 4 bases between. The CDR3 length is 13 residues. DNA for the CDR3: TGTGCCAGCAGCGTAGCAGGGAACACTGAAGCTTTCTTT. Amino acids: CASSVAGNTEAFF.

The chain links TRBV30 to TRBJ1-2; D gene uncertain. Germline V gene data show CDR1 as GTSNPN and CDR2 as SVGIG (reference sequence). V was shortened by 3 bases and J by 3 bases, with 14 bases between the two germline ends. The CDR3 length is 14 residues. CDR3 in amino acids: CAWRWGGGYYGYTF. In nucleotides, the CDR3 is TGTGCCTGGAGGTGGGGAGGAGGGTACTATGGCTACACCTTC.

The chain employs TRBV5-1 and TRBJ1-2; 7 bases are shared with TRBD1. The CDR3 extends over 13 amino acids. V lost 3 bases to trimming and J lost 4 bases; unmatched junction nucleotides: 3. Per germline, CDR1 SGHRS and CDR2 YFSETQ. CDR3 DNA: TGCGCCAGCAGCTCGACAGGGATCTATGGCTACACCTTC. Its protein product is CASSSTGIYGYTF.

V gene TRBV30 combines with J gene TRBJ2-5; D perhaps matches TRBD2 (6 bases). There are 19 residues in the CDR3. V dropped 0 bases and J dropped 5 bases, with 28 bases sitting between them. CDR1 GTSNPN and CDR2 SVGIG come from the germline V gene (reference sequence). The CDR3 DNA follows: TGTGCCTGGAGTGTACCCACCTGGCGGGGACGTTTGGTTGGGGAGACCCAGTACTTC. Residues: CAWSVPTWRGRLVGETQYF.

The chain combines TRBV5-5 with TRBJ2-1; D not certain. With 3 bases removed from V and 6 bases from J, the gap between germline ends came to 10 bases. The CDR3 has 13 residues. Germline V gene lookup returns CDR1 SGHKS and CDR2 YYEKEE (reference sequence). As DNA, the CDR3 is TGTGCCAGCAGCTCAACCCGGTCCAATGAGCAGTTCTTC. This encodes CASSSTRSNEQFF.

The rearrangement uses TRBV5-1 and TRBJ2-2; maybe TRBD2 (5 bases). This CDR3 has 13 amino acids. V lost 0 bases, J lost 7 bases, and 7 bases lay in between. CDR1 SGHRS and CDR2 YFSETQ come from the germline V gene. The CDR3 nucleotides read TGCGCCAGCAGCTTGGGTCGGGACGGGGAGCTGTTTTTT. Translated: CASSLGRDGELFF.

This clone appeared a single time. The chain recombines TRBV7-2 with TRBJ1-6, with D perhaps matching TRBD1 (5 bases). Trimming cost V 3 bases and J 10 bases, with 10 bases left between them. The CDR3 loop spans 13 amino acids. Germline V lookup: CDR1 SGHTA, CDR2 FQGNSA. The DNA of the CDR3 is TGTGCCAGCAGCTTGGGGGTTAACTCACCCCTCCACTTT. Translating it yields CASSLGVNSPLHF.

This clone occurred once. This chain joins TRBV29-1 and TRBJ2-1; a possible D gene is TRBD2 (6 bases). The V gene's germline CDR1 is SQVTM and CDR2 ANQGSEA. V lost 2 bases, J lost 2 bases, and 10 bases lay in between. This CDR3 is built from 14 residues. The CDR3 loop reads CSVELWGAYNEQFF. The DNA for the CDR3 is TGCAGCGTTGAACTCTGGGGGGCCTACAATGAGCAGTTCTTC.

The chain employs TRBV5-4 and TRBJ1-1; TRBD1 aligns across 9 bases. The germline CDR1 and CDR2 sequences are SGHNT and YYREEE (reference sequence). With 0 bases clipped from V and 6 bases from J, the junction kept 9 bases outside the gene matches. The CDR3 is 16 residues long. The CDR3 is CASSLGGQGIPPEAFF. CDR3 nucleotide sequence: TGTGCCAGCAGCTTGGGGGGACAGGGAATTCCACCTGAAGCTTTCTTT.

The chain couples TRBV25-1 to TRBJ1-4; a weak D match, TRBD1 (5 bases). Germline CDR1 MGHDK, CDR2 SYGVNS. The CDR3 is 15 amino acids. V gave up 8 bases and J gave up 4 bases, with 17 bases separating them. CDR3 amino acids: CASQPPGLYNEKLFF. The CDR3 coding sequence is TGTGCCAGCCAACCGCCGGGACTTTATAATGAAAAACTGTTTTTT.

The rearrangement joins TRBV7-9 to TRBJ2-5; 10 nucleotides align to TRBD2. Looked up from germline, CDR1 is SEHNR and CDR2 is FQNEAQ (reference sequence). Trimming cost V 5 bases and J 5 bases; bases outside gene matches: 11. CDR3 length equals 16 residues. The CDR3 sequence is CASSQAGGFSKETQYF. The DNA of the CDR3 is TGTGCCAGCAGCCAAGCGGGGGGGTTCTCAAAGGAGACCCAGTACTTC.